This T cell receptor beta chain was sequenced during a study of T cells in localized non-small cell lung cancer. Whole-study results and caveats: Detection in adjacent lung was observed for a median about 56 of the top 100 tumor clones. Because only a single region of the tumor was sequenced, heterogeneity remains possible. Tumor trailed uninvolved adjacent lung in T cell clonality, which peaked there.

Of note for this clone: Its specificity is not known.

Measured with immunoSEQ multiplex PCR; TCRdb has only the in-frame clones, and not every one. The repertoire includes approximately 35,000 clones, 92% of them detected once, and 2% to 2.5% sits in the top ten. The V gene's germline CDR1 is SSHAT and CDR2 FNYEAQ (reference sequence). The CDR3 length is 15 residues. Between the trimmed V and J ends, which lost 2 bases and 0 bases, there was a span of 8 bases. The receptor was derived from a female donor at least 60 years old with stage I lung adenocarcinoma. The sample in question was peripheral blood, obtained before any cancer treatment. V gene TRBV7-7 combines with J gene TRBJ2-1; D is ambiguous. This CDR3 is CASSLSWSSYNEQFF. The CDR3 region has the DNA TGTGCCAGCAGCTTAAGCTGGAGCTCCTACAATGAGCAGTTCTTC.